This TCR beta chain was sequenced during a study of STAT5B mutations in CD4+ large granular lymphocyte leukemia. TCRdb's table, derived via immunoSEQ multiplex PCR, lists solely in-frame clones and lacks some. Here the sample spans around 30,000 clones, approximately 74% being singletons. With 3 bases removed from V and 4 bases from J, the gap between germline ends came to 21 bases. The length of the CDR3 is 17 residues. Germline CDR1 reads SGHRS; CDR2 reads YFSETQ. The chain recombines TRBV5-1 with TRBJ2-3; maybe TRBD2 (5 bases). Source material: CD4+ T cells from blood buffy coats. The origin of this receptor is a human donor in good health. The CDR3 is CASSWVTTLAGADTQYF. CDR3 in DNA: TGCGCCAGCAGCTGGGTTACTACTCTAGCTGGGGCAGATACGCAGTATTTT.